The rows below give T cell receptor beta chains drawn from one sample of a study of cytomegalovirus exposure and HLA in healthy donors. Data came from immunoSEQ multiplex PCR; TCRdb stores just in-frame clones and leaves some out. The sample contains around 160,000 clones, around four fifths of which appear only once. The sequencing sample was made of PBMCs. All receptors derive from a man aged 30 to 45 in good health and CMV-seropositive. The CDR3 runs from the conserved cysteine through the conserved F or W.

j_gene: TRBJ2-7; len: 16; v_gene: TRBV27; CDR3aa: CASTRSRIGRGYEQYF
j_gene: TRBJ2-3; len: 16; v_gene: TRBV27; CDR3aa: CASSSAGRGHTDTQYF
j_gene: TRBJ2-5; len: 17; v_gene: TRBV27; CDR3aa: CASSLLNAGVAQETQYF
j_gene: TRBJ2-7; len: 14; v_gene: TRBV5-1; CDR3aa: CASSLVVNSYEQYF
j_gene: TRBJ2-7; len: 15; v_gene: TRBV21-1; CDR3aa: CASSKRRTASYEQYF
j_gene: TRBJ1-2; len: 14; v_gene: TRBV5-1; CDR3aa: CASSLGQAHYGYTF
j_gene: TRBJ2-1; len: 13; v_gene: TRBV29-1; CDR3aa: CSVTSGGETEQFF
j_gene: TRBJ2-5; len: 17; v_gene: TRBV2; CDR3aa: CASGGTSGGALQETQYF
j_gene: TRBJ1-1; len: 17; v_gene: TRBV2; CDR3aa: CASRDRILIESNTEAFF
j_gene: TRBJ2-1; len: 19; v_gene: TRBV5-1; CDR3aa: CASSLNPSGGTDSYNEQFF
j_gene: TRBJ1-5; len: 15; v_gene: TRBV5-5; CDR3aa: CASSFRTGSNQPQHF
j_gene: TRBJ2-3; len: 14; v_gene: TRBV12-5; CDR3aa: CASGLRTFTDTQYF
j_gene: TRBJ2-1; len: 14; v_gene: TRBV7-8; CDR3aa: CASSLARGKNEQFF
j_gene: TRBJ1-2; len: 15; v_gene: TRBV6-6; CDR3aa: CASSLDSLGGYGYTF
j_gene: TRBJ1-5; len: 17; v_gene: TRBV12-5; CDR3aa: CASGLEAWDSPNQPQHF
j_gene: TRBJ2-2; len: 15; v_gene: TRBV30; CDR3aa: CAWTRLAVNTGELFF
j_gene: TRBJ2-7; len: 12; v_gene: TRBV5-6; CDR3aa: CASSFAGYEQYF
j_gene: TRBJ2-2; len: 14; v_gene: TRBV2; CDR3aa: CASKPQANTGELFF
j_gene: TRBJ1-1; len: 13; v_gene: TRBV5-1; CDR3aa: CASSLDRNTEAFF
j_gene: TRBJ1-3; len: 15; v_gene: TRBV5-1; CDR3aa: CASSPDRSSGNTIYF
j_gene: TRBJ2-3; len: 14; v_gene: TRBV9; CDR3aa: CASSAPSGASTQYF
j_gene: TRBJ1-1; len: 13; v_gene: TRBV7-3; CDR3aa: CASSNGGGTEAFF
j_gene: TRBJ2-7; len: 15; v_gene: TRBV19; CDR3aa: CASSIDGRVLGEQYF
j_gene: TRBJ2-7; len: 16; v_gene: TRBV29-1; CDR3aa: CSVEGAGTSGDYEQYF
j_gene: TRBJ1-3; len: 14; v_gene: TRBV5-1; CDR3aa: CASSSTGTGNTIYF
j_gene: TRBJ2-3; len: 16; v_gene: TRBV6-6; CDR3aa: CASRRTPGTGGHTQYF
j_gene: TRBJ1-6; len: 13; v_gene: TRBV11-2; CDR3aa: CASSLEQGSPLHF
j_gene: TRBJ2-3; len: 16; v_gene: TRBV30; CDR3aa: CAWTSGGARGTDTQYF
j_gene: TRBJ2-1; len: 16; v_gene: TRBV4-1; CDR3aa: CASSQEQQGSYNEQFF
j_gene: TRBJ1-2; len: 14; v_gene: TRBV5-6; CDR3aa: CASSTGQGPYGYTF
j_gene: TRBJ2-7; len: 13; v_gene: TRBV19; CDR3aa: CASSQTGFYEQYF
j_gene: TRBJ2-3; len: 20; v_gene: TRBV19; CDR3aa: CASSIWARVGNGIPTDTQYF
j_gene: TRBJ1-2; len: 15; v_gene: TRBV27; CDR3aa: CASRAGQGAFYGYTF
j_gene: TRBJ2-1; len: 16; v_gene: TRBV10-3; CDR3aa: CAISEGTSLWVDEQFF
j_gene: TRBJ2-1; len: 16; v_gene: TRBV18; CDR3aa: CASSRTRETKNNEQFF
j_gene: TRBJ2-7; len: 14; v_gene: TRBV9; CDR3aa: CASSPGTADFEQYF
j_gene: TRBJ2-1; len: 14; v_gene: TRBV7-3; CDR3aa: CASSPDRAGDEQFF
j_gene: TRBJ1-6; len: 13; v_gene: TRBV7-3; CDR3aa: CASSFENNSPLHF
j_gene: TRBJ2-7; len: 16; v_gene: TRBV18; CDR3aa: CASSPFGQGVVDEQYF
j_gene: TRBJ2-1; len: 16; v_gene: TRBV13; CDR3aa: CASSPRDRGQGNEQFF
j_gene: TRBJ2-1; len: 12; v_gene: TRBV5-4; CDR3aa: CASSYGGNEQFF
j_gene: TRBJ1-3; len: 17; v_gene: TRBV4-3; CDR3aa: CASSQDDTFLSGNTIYF
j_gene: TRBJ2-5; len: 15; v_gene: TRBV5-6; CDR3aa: CASSLGLAGFKTQYF
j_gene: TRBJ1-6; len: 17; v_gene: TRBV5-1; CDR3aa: CASSWTGVSSYNSPLHF
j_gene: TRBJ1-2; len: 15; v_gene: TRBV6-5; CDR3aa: CASSYTGETNYGYTF
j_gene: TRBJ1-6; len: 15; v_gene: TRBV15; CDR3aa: CATQQGQLLNSPLHF
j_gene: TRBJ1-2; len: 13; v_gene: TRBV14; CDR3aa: CASSQVRGGGYTF
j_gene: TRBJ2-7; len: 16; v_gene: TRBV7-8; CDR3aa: CASSLFGTSGGYEQYF
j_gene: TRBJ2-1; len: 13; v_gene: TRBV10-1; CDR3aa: CASSSSGGHEQFF
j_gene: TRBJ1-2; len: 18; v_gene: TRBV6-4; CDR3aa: CASSDSVRVGSTNYGYTF